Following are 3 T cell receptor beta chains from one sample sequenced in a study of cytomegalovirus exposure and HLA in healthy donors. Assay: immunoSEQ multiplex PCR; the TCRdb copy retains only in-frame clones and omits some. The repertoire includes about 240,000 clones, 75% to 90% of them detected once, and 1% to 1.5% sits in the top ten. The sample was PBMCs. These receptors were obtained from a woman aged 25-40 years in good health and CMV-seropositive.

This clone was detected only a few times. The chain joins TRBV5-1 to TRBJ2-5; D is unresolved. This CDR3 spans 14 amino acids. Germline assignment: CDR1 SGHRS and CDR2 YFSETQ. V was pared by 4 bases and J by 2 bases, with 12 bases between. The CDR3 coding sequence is TGCGCCAGCAGCCTAGAGACCCTACAAGAGACCCAGTACTTC. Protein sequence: CASSLETLQETQYF.

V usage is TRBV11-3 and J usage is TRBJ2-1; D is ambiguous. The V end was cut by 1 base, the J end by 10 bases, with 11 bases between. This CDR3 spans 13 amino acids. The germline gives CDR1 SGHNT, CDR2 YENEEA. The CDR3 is CASSLVGRVEQFF. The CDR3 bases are TGTGCCAGCAGCTTAGTCGGCCGGGTCGAGCAGTTCTTC.

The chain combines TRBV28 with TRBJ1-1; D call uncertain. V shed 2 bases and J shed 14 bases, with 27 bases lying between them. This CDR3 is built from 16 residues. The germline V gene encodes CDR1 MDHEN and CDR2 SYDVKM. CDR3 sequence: CASSLKSRSTVGSFFF. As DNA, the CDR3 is TGTGCCAGCAGTTTAAAATCCAGATCGACCGTGGGCAGTTTCTTCTTT.